This T cell receptor beta chain was sequenced during a study of blood T cells in healthy people across ages. Overall study results and limits: As age increased, TCR beta diversity per million T cells fell in a roughly linear fashion.

The authors isolated at least 7 million PBMCs per sample. This clonotype was counted between two and nine times. Its antigen is not identified. A J-beta primer mix and a sample-barcoded 5' primer were used in a second PCR of about 7 to 12 cycles. TCRdb passed the 5' RACE reads through MiXCR, listing each CDR3 protein once. The profile covers around 2 million distinct CDR3 sequences, with roughly two fifths appearing a single time and 23% taken by the ten largest. V was clipped by 2 bases and J by 6 bases, with 7 bases between them. Germline V gene data show CDR1 as SEHNR and CDR2 as FQNEAQ (reference sequence). The CDR3 contains 12 residues.

V is TRBV7-9 and J is TRBJ1-2, with D hard to call. What was sequenced was blood. The clonotype was recovered from a human donor in good health. CDR3 DNA: TGTGCCAGCAGCTTAACCCGAAATGGCTACACCTTC. Translated: CASSLTRNGYTF.